Detailed here is one T cell receptor (beta chain). The V gene's germline CDR1 is MNHNY and CDR2 SVGAGI (reference sequence). J gave up 2 bases and V 2 bases, and 7 bases lay outside the gene matches. The CDR3 is 16 residues long. Combining a sample-barcoded 5' primer with a J-beta primer mix, a second PCR ran for roughly 7 to 12 cycles. With 12 random nucleotides, a template-switch adaptor tagged each individual cDNA molecule. From the 5' RACE reads, TCRdb called clonotypes with MiXCR, one entry per CDR3 protein. This sample has 1.8 million or so distinct CDR3 sequences; roughly 43% occur once, and the top ten carry more than 20%. Isolation of PBMCs gave at least 7 million cells per sample. This sample is drawn from a study of blood T cells in healthy people across ages.

This clonotype was obtained from a human donor in good health. J is TRBJ1-2 and V is TRBV6-6; 8 bases map to TRBD1. Sequenced material: blood. The CDR3 spells CASSYRTGRKNYGYTF. CDR3 nucleotide sequence: TGTGCCAGCAGTTACCGGACAGGGAGGAAAAACTATGGCTACACCTTC.